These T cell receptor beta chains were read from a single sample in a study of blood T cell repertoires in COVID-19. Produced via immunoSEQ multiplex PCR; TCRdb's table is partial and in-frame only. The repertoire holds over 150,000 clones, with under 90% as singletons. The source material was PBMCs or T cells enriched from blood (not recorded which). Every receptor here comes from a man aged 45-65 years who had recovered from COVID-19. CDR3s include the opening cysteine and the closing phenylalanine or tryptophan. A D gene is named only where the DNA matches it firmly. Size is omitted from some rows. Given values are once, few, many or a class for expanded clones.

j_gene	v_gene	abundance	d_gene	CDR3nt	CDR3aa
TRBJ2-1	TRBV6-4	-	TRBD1	TGTGCCAGCAGATTGACAGGGGCGTCTAATGAGCAGTTCTTC	CASRLTGASNEQFF
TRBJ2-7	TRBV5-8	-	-	TGTGCCAGCACCCTAAAAGGGGCAGGAAAGGGTACCTACGAGCAGTACTTC	CASTLKGAGKGTYEQYF
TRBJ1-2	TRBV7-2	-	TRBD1	TGTGCCAGCAGCTTAGCAAGACAGGGGCTTCGGTATGGCTACACCTTC	CASSLARQGLRYGYTF
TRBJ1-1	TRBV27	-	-	TGTGCCAGCAGTTTAAGGGGTTACACTGAAGCTTTCTTT	CASSLRGYTEAFF
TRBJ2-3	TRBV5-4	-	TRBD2	TGTGCCAGCAGCCGGGGACTAGCGGGGGGATCTAGCACAGATACGCAGTATTTT	CASSRGLAGGSSTDTQYF
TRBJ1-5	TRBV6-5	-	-	TGTGCCAGCAGGCCCGAGAGCAATCAGCCCCAGCATTTT	CASRPESNQPQHF
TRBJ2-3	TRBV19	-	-	TGTGCCAGTAGATCCGCGGGGAGCCCAGATACGCAGTATTTT	CASRSAGSPDTQYF
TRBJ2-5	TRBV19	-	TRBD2	TGTGCCAGTAGTATAGTGGGGCCTAGCGGGGGGGCCGCCGAGACCCAGTACTTC	CASSIVGPSGGAAETQYF
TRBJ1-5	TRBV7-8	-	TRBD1	TGTGCCAGCAGCTTAGTACAGGGGGTGAGGATTCAGCCCCAGCATTTT	CASSLVQGVRIQPQHF
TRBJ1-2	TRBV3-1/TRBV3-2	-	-	TGTGCCAGCAGCCCCCAGGGAATCTATGGCTACACCTTC	CASSPQGIYGYTF
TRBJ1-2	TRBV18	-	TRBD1	TGTGCCAGCTCACAGGGACAGGGGCGCTTCTATGGCTACACCTTC	CASSQGQGRFYGYTF
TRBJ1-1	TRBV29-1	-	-	TGCGGATGTGGGCAGGGAGGAACTGAAGCTTTCTTT	CGCGQGGTEAFF
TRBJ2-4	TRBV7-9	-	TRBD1	TGTGCCAGCAGCTTGCAACCGACAGGGCAACCCAAAAACATTCAGTACTTC	CASSLQPTGQPKNIQYF
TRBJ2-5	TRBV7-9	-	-	TGTGCCAGCAGCTTACCTAGGACAACGCAAGAGACCCAGTACTTC	CASSLPRTTQETQYF
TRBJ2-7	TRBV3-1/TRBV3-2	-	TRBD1	TGTGCCAGCAGCCCAAGCCACAGGGGATCCTCCTACGAGCAGTACTTC	CASSPSHRGSSYEQYF
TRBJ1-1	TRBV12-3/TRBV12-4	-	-	TGTGCCAGCAGTTCACTGACTGAAGCTTTCTTT	CASSSLTEAFF
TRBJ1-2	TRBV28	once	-	TGTGCCAGCAGTACTGTTGCAGGGGACGGCTACACCTTC	CASSTVAGDGYTF
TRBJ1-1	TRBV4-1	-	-	TGCGCCAGCAGCCAAGTAGGAAGGGGCATTAGCACTGAAGCTTTCTTT	CASSQVGRGISTEAFF
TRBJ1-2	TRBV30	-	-	TGTGCCACTGGGGGCGACTATGGCTACACCTTC	CATGGDYGYTF
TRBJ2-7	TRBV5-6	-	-	TGTGCCAGCAGCTTATATTTCGGAGACCGAACCTACGAGCAGTACTTC	CASSLYFGDRTYEQYF
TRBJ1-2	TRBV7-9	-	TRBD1	TGTGCCAGCAGCCCCCCGGACAGGGGGATCTATGGCTACACCTTC	CASSPPDRGIYGYTF
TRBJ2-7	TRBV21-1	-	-	TGTGCCAGCAGCAAAAGCGAGATTTACGAGCAGTACTTC	CASSKSEIYEQYF
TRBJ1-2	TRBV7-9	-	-	TGTGCCAGCAGCGGCCCGTATGGCTACACCTTC	CASSGPYGYTF
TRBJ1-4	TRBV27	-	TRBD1	TGTGCCAGCAGTTCGGGACAGGGGGGGGTACGCGAAAAACTGTTTTTT	CASSSGQGGVREKLFF
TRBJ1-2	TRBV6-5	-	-	TGTGCCAGCAGTTACTCGGGGGGTTATGGCTACACCTTC	CASSYSGGYGYTF
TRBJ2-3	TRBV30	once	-	TGTGCCTGGAGTGCAACCCCTTGGACAGTGAGCACAGATACGCAGTATTTT	CAWSATPWTVSTDTQYF
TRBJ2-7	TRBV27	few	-	TGTGCCAGCAGTTCTACAATAGCGATGTACGAGCAGTACTTC	CASSSTIAMYEQYF
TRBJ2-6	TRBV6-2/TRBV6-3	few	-	TGTGCCAGCAGTTCCCGCGTCTCTGGGGCCAACGTCCTGACTTTC	CASSSRVSGANVLTF
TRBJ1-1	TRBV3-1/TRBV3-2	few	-	TGTGCCAGCAGCCAAGAGCACGGGGGGGAAGCTTTCTTT	CASSQEHGGEAFF
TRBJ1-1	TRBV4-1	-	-	TGCGCCAGCAGCCAAGATAGGAGGGGACCTGTTTACACTGAAGCTTTCTTT	CASSQDRRGPVYTEAFF
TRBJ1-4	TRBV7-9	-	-	TGTGCCAGCAGCTTAGCGATGGGAGGGGATGAAAAACTGTTTTTT	CASSLAMGGDEKLFF
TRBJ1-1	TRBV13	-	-	TGTGCCAGCAGCGGACCTCGGACTGACATGAACACTGAAGCTTTCTTT	CASSGPRTDMNTEAFF
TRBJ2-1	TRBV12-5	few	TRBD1	TGTGCTAGTGGTTTGGACAGGGGGATCAATGAGCAGTTCTTC	CASGLDRGINEQFF
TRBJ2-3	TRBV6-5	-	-	TGTGCCAGCAGCCCCCGCGGCGGTCCAGATACGCAGTATTTT	CASSPRGGPDTQYF
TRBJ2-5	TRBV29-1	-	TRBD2	TGCAGCGTTGACCAGGGAGGGCAAGAGACCCAGTACTTC	CSVDQGGQETQYF
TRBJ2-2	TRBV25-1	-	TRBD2	TGTGCCAGCAGTGGTACAGCGGGACAGCTGTTTTTT	CASSGTAGQLFF
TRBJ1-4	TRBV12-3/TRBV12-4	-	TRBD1	TGTGCCAGCAGCCGGGACAGTAATGAAAAACTGTTTTTT	CASSRDSNEKLFF
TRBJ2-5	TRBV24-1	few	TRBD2	TGTGCCACCACCTGGACTAGCGGGTTCCAAGAGACCCAGTACTTC	CATTWTSGFQETQYF
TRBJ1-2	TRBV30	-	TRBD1	TGTGCCTGGAGTTCCGACAGGGCGAACTATGGCTACACCTTC	CAWSSDRANYGYTF
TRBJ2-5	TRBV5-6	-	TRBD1	TGTGCCAGCAGCTTTTTAATAAGCCGGGACAGGGGTCTTCGGGAGACCCAGTACTTC	CASSFLISRDRGLRETQYF
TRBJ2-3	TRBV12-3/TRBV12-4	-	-	TGTGCCAGTGGGCTAACAGATACGCAGTATTTT	CASGLTDTQYF
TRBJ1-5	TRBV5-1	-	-	TGCGCCAGCAGTTACGACAGATCGAGGTACTATAGCAATCAGCCCCAGCATTTT	CASSYDRSRYYSNQPQHF
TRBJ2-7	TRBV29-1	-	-	TGCAGCGTTTCCCAGGGGCCCTACGAGCAGTACTTC	CSVSQGPYEQYF
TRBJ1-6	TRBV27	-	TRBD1	TGTGCCAGCAGTAAACAGGGGTCCTATAATTCACCCCTCCACTTT	CASSKQGSYNSPLHF